The T cell receptor (beta chain) under discussion was sequenced for a study of PD-L1 blockade in urothelial cancer. Study summary: Patients took up atezolizumab in 2014 at 1,200 mg intravenously every 3 weeks. Prior regimens of chemotherapy numbered 0 to 3 per patient. Tumor samples exhibited a median T cell count of roughly 1,400.

Study-level points and caveats: Larger 3-week expansion of tumor-associated blood clones was seen in durable-benefit patients.

Repertoires were generated with immunoSEQ multiplex PCR, while TCRdb's copy carries only in-frame clones and drops some. The table lists 35,000 to 40,000 clones, about a third of them singletons. Looked up from germline, CDR1 is SNHLY and CDR2 is FYNNEI. This CDR3 is built from 12 residues. The V gene lost 5 bases and the J gene lost 8 bases, with 9 bases spanning the gap. With respect to this clone: Its antigen remains unknown.

The rearrangement uses TRBV2 and TRBJ1-4; D might be TRBD1 (5 bases). The specimen was tumor tissue, collected before atezolizumab (anti-PD-L1) treatment. This clonotype was sampled from a man in his sixties with urothelial cancer. Here the CDR3 reads CASSRPGEKLFF. CDR3 nucleotides: TGTGCCAGCAGTAGACCAGGGGAAAAACTGTTTTTT.